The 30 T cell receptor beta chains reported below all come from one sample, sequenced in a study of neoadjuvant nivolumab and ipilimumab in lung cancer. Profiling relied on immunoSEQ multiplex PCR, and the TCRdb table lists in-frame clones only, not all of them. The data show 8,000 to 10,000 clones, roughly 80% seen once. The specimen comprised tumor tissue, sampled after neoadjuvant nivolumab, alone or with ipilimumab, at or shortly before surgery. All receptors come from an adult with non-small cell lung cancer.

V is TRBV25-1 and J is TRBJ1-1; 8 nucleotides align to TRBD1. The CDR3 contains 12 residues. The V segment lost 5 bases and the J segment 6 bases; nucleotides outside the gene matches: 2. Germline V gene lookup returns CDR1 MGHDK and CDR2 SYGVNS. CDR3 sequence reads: CASSLQGAEAFF. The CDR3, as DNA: TGTGCCAGCAGTCTACAGGGGGCTGAAGCTTTCTTT.

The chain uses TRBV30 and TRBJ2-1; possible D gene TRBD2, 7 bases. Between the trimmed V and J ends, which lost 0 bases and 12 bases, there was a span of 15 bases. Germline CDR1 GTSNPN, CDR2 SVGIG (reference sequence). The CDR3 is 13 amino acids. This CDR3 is CAWSVGGGLSQFF. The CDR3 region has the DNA TGTGCCTGGAGTGTAGGGGGAGGGCTATCGCAGTTCTTC.

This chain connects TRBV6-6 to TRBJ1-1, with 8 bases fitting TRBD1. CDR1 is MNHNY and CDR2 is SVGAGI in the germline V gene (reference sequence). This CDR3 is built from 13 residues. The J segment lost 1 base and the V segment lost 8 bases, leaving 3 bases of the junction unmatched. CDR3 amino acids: CASGQGWNTEAFF. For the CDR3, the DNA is TGTGCCAGCGGACAGGGTTGGAACACTGAAGCTTTCTTT.

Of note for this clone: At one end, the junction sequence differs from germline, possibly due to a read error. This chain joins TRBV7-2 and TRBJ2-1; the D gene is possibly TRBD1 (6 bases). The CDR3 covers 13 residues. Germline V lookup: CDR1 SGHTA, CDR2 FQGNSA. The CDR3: CASSGTSSNEQFF. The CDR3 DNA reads TGTGCCAGCAGTGGGACATCCTCCAATGAGCAGTTCTTC.

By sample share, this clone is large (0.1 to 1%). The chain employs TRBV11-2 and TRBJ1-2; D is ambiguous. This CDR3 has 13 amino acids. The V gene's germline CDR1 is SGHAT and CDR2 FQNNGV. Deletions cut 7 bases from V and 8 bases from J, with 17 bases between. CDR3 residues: CASTDQTGSGYTF. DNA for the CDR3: TGTGCCAGCACCGACCAAACGGGGTCGGGCTACACCTTC.

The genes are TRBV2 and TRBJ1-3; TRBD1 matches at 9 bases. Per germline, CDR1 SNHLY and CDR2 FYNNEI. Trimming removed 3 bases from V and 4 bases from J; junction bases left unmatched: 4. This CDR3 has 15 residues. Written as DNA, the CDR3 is TGTGCCAGCAGTGACAGGACAGGGGTCGGAAACACCATATATTTT. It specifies CASSDRTGVGNTIYF.

The CDR3, as DNA: TGTGCCAGCAGTGAATGGGGGCGCGGGATAGATACGCAGTATTTT. Protein product: CASSEWGRGIDTQYF. The chain is built from TRBV6-1 and TRBJ2-3; D possibly uses TRBD1 or TRBD2 (6 bases each). Per germline, CDR1 MNHNS and CDR2 SASEGT. The CDR3 contains 15 residues. V was shortened by 2 bases and J by 5 bases, with 14 bases between the two germline ends.

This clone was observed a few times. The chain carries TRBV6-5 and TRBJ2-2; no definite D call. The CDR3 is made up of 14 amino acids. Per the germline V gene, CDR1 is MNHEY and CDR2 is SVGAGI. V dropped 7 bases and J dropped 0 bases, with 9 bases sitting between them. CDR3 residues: CASNVGPNTGELFF. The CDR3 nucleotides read TGTGCCAGCAATGTCGGCCCGAACACCGGGGAGCTGTTTTTT.

The CDR3 region is CASSFETAAYEQYF. The CDR3, as DNA: TGTGCCAGCAGCTTCGAGACTGCGGCCTACGAGCAGTACTTC. The chain employs TRBV5-5 and TRBJ2-5; D uncertain. The J call is doubtful: the DNA matches TRBJ2-7 better. The CDR3 extends over 14 amino acids. Germline V lookup: CDR1 SGHKS, CDR2 YYEKEE (reference sequence).

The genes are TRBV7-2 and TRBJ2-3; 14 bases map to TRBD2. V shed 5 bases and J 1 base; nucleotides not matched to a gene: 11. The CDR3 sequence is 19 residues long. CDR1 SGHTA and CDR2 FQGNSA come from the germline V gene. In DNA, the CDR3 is TGTGCCAGCAGCCCGGGACTAGCGGGAGAATTTGTTCGCACAGATACGCAGTATTTT. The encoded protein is CASSPGLAGEFVRTDTQYF.

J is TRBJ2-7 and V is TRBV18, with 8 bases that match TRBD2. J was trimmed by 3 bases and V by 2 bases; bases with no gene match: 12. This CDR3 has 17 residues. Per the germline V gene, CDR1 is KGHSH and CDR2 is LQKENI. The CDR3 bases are TGTGCCAGCTCACCATTTCCCGGGCGGCGGGGGGACTACGAGCAGTACTTC. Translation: CASSPFPGRRGDYEQYF.

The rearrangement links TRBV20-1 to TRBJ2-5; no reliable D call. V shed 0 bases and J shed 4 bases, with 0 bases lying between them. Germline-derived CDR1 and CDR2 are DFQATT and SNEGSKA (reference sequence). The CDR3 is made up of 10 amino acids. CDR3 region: CSAREETQYF. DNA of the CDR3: TGCAGTGCTAGAGAAGAGACCCAGTACTTC.

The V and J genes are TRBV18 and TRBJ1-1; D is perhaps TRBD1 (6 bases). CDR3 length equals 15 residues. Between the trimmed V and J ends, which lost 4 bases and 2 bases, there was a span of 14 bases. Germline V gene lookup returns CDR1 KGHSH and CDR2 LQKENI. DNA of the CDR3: TGTGCCAGCTCACTAGGAACAGGGCGTAACACTGAAGCTTTCTTT. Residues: CASSLGTGRNTEAFF.

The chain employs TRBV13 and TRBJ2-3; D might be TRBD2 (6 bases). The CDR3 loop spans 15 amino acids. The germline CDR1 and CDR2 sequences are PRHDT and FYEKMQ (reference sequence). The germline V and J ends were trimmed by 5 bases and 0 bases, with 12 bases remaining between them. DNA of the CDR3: TGTGCCAGCAGCACCAGAAGCGGGAGCACAGATACGCAGTATTTT. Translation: CASSTRSGSTDTQYF.

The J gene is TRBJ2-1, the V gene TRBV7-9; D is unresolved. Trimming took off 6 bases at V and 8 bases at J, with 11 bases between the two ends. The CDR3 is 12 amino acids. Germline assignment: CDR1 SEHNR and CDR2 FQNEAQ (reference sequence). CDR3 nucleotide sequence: TGTGCCAGCAGTACAAGGCTAGATGAGCAGTTCTTC. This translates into CASSTRLDEQFF.

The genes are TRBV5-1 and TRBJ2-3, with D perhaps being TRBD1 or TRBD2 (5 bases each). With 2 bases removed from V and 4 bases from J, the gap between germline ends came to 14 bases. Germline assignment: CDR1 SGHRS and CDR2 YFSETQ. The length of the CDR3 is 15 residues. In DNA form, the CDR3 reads TGCGCCAGCAGCTTAGCACCGCTGGGGGCAGATACGCAGTATTTT. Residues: CASSLAPLGADTQYF.

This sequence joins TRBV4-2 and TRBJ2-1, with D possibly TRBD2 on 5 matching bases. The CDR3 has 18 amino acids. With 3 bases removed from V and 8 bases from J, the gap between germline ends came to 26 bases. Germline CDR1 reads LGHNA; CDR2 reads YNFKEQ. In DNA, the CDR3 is TGTGCCAGCAGCCACTTCTCCCCTAGCCTAAAAGGATGGGATGAGCAGTTCTTC. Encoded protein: CASSHFSPSLKGWDEQFF.

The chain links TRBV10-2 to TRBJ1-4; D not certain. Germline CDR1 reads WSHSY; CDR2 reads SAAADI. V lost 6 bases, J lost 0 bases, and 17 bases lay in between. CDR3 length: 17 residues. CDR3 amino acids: CASRPVMLQSTNEKLFF. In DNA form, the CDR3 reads TGCGCCAGCAGACCGGTCATGCTCCAGTCAACTAATGAAAAACTGTTTTTT.

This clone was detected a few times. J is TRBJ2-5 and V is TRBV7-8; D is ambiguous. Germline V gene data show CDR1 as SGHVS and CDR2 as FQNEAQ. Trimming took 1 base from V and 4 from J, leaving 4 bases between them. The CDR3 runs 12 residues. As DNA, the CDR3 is TGTGCCAGCAGCTTAGTTGGAGAGACCCAGTACTTC. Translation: CASSLVGETQYF.

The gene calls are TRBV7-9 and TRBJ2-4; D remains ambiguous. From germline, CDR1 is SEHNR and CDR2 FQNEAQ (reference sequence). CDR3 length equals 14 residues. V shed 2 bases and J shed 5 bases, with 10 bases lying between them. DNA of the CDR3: TGTGCCAGCAGCTTATATCCAGAAGAAAACATTCAGTACTTC. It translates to CASSLYPEENIQYF.

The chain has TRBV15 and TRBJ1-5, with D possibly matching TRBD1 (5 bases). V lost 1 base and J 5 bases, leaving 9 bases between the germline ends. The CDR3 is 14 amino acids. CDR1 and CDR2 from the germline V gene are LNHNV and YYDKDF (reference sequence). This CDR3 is CATSRAGRYQPQHF. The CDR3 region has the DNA TGTGCCACCAGCAGAGCGGGACGGTATCAGCCCCAGCATTTT.

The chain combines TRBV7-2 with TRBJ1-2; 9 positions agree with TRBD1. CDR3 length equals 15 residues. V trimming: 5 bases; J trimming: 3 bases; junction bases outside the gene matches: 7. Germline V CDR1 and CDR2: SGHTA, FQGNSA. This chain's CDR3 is CASSPMGQGYYGYTF. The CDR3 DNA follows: TGTGCCAGCAGCCCGATGGGACAGGGATACTATGGCTACACCTTC.

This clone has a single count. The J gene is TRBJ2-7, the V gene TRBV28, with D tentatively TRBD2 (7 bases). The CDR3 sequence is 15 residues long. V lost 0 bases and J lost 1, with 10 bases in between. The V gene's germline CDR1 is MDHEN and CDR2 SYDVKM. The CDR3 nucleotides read TGTGCCAGCAGTTTATGGGGAGGGGGTTCCTACGAGCAGTACTTC. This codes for CASSLWGGGSYEQYF.

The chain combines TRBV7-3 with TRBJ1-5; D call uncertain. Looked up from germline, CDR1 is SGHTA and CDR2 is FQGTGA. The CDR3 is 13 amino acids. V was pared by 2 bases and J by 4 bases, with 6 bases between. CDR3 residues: CASSLGQNQPQHF. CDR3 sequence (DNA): TGTGCCAGCAGCTTAGGGCAGAATCAGCCCCAGCATTTT.

CDR3 residues: CASSGQGAGYTF. The CDR3 nucleotides are TGTGCCAGCTCAGGACAGGGAGCGGGCTACACCTTC. The rearrangement links TRBV18 to TRBJ1-2, with 8 bases matching TRBD1. J gave up 8 bases and V 5 bases, and 4 bases lay outside the gene matches. In germline, CDR1 is KGHSH, CDR2 LQKENI. The CDR3 is 12 residues long.

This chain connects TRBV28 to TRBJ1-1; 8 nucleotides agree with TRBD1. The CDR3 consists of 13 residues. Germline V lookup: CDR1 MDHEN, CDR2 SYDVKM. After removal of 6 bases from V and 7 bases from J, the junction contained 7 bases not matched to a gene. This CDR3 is CASSPGQGGEAFF. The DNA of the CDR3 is TGTGCCAGCAGCCCCGGACAGGGCGGTGAAGCTTTCTTT.

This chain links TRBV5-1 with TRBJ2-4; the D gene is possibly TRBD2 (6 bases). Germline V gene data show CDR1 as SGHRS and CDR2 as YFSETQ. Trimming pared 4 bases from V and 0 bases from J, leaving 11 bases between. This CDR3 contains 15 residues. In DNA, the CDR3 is TGCGCCAGCAGCCCGGGACTCCGAGCCAAAAACATTCAGTACTTC. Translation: CASSPGLRAKNIQYF.

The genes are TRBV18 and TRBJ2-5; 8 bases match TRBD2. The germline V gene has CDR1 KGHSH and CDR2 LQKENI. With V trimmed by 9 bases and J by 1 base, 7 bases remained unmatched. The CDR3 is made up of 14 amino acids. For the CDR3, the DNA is TGTGCCAGTCTACTAGCGGCGAGCCAAGAGACCCAGTACTTC. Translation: CASLLAASQETQYF.

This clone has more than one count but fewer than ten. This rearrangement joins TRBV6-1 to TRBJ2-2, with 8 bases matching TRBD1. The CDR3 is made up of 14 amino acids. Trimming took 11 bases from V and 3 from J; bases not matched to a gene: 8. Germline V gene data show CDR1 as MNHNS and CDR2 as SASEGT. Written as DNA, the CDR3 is TGTGCCCAGGGGGCGGGAAAGGACACCGGGGAGCTGTTTTTT. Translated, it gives CAQGAGKDTGELFF.

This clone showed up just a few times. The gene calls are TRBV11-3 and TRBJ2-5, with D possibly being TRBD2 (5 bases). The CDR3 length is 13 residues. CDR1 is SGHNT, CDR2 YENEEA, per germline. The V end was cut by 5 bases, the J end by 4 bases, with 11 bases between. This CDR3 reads CASSQGLRETQYF. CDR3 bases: TGTGCCAGCAGCCAAGGACTCCGAGAGACCCAGTACTTC.